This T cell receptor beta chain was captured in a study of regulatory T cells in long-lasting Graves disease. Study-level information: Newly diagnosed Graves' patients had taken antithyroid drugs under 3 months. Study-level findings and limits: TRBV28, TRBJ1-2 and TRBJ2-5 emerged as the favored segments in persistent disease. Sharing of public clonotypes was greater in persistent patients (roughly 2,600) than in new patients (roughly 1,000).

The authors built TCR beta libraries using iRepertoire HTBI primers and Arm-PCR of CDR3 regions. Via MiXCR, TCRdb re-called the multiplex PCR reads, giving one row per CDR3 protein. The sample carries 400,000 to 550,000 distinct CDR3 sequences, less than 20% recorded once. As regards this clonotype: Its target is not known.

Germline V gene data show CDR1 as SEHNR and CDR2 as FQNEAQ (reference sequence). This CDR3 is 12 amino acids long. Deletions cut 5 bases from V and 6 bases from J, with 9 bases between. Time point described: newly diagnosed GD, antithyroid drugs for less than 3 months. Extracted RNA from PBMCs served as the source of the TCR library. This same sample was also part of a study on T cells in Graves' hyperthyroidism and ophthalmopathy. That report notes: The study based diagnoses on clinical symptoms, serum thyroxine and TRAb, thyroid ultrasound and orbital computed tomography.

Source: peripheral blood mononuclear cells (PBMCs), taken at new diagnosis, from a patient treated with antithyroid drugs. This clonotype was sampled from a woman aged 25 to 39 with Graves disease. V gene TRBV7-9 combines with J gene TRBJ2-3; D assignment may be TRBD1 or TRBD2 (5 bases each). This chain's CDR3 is CASSPWDDTQYF. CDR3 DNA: TGTGCCAGCAGCCCCTGGGACGATACGCAGTATTTT.